These 30 T cell receptor beta chains came from one sample sequenced in a study of control samples from healthy donors and cancer patients. Profiling relied on immunoSEQ multiplex PCR, and the TCRdb table lists in-frame clones only, not all of them. The data contain about 84,000 clones, roughly 84% of them singletons. The specimen sequenced was PBMCs. The receptors stem from a man in his sixties with head and neck cancer.

V usage is TRBV12-3 or TRBV12-4 and J usage is TRBJ1-2; TRBD1 might be the D (5 bases). The CDR3 length is 13 residues. The V end lost 1 base, the J end lost 3 bases, and 6 bases lay between the germline ends. The CDR3 protein is CASSLGGDYGYTF. CDR3 bases: TGTGCCAGCAGTTTAGGGGGGGACTATGGCTACACCTTC.

Written as DNA, the CDR3 is TGTGCCAGCAGTCCCCCCCCGACAGGGGGGAGAGGAAACACCATATATTTT. Protein: CASSPPPTGGRGNTIYF. This chain links TRBV27 with TRBJ1-3; 9 bases map to TRBD1. The J segment lost 4 bases and the V segment lost 5 bases, leaving 12 bases of the junction unmatched. The length of the CDR3 is 17 residues. Germline loops: CDR1 MNHEY, CDR2 SMNVEV (reference sequence).

To note about this clone: Other DNA sequences in the same sample also yield this CDR3. The J gene is TRBJ1-6, the V gene TRBV6-1; tentative D call: TRBD1 (5 bases). This CDR3 has 14 residues. The germline CDR1 and CDR2 sequences are MNHNS and SASEGT. Trimming pared 0 bases from V and 14 bases from J, leaving 14 bases between. CDR3 bases: TGTGCCAGCAGTGAAGCAAGAGGGACTTTGGCCCTCCACTTT. Residues: CASSEARGTLALHF.

V and J are TRBV19 and TRBJ2-1; TRBD2 matches 9 bases. CDR1 is LNHDA, CDR2 SQIVND, per germline (reference sequence). The CDR3 has 16 residues. V was pared by 7 bases and J by 9 bases, with 16 bases of the junction left unmatched. CDR3 protein: CASTLRPAGGTGEQFF. DNA for the CDR3: TGTGCCAGTACCCTCCGTCCAGCGGGAGGTACTGGTGAGCAGTTCTTC.

Written as DNA, the CDR3 is TGTGCCAGCAGTTTATCCGGCGGAAACACCATATATTTT. It yields the protein CASSLSGGNTIYF. V usage is TRBV28 and J usage is TRBJ1-3; D is undetermined. Deletions cut 1 base from V and 4 bases from J, with 5 bases between. Germline V lookup: CDR1 MDHEN, CDR2 SYDVKM. The CDR3 covers 13 residues.

The chain is built from TRBV28 and TRBJ2-7; D unresolved. The ends were cut back, 6 bases at V and 6 bases at J, with 12 bases in the middle. There are 12 residues in the CDR3. CDR1 is MDHEN and CDR2 is SYDVKM in the germline V gene. The CDR3 region is CASSVSFVEQYF. The CDR3 DNA reads TGTGCCAGCAGCGTTTCGTTTGTCGAGCAGTACTTC. Together with reference TRBV28 and TRBJ2-7, the CDR3 gives the full variable domain: DVKVTQSSRYLVKRTGEKVFLECVQDMDHENMFWYRQDPGLGLRLIYFSYDVKMKEKGDIPEGYSVSREKKERFSLILESASTNQTSMYLCASSVSFVEQYFGPGTRLTVT.

The V call is TRBV3-1 (or the pseudogene TRBV3-2), the J call TRBJ2-7; 8 nucleotides match TRBD2. Germline CDR1 and CDR2: LGHDT and YNNKEL (reference sequence). CDR3 length equals 16 residues. With 0 bases clipped from V and 0 bases from J, the junction kept 4 bases outside the gene matches. The CDR3 here is CASSQDPGRASYEQYF. The CDR3 DNA reads TGTGCCAGCAGCCAAGATCCCGGGAGGGCCTCCTACGAGCAGTACTTC.

The J gene is TRBJ2-2, the V gene TRBV21-1; the table's D call, TRBD2, was not checked against the DNA. TRBV21-1 counts as a pseudogene. The CDR3 runs to 17 residues. DNA for the CDR3: TGTGCCAGCAGCAAAGGGGAGGGGAGGACGAACACCGGGGAGCTGTTTTTT. Translation: CASSKGEGRTNTGELFF.

This chain joins TRBV10-2 and TRBJ2-7, with D possibly TRBD2 on 5 matching bases. The CDR3 spans 13 residues. The V end lost 2 bases, the J end lost 3 bases, and 8 bases lay between the germline ends. CDR1 is WSHSY, CDR2 SAAADI, per germline. The chain's CDR3 is CASSEGENYEQYF. The CDR3 DNA sequence: TGCGCCAGCAGTGAGGGGGAGAACTACGAGCAGTACTTC.

This chain links TRBV6-6 with TRBJ2-2; TRBD1 aligns across 9 bases. Trimming took 6 bases from V and 5 from J; bases not matched to a gene: 4. Germline-derived CDR1 and CDR2 are MNHNY and SVGAGI (reference sequence). The CDR3 totals 14 residues. CDR3 bases: TGTGCCAGCAGGACGGGACAGGGAACCGGGGAGCTGTTTTTT. Residues: CASRTGQGTGELFF.

The chain links TRBV5-6 to TRBJ1-1; TRBD1 is a possible D gene (5 bases). There are 13 residues in the CDR3. V was pared by 0 bases and J by 3 bases, with 6 bases between. Germline values: CDR1 SGHDT, CDR2 YYEEEE. CDR3: CASSLGGDTEAFF. CDR3 DNA: TGTGCCAGCAGCTTGGGAGGGGACACTGAAGCTTTCTTT.

The V gene is TRBV24-1, the J gene TRBJ1-3; TRBD1 matches at 8 bases. V gave up 3 bases and J gave up 8 bases; unmatched junction bases: 5. CDR1 is KGHDR, CDR2 SFDVKD, per germline. There are 14 residues in the CDR3. For the CDR3, the DNA is TGTGCCACCAGTGATGGACAGGGTACTGACACCATATATTTT. Translating it yields CATSDGQGTDTIYF.

V gene TRBV19 combines with J gene TRBJ1-2; D remains ambiguous. V dropped 1 base and J dropped 7 bases, with 7 bases sitting between them. Germline loops: CDR1 LNHDA, CDR2 SQIVND (reference sequence). The CDR3 contains 12 residues. The CDR3: CASSIAYGGYTF. DNA for the CDR3: TGTGCCAGTAGTATAGCGTATGGTGGCTACACCTTC. The complete variable domain, with remaining parts taken from reference TRBV19 and TRBJ1-2, reads DGGITQSPKYLFRKEGQNVTLSCEQNLNHDAMYWYRQDPGQGLRLIYYSQIVNDFQKGDIAEGYSVSREKKESFPLTVTSAQKNPTAFYLCASSIAYGGYTFGSGTRLTVV.

This sequence joins TRBV15 and TRBJ2-1; TRBD2 agrees at 11 bases. The CDR3 sequence is 19 residues long. With 4 bases clipped from V and 1 base from J, the junction kept 12 bases outside the gene matches. Germline V gene data show CDR1 as LNHNV and CDR2 as YYDKDF (reference sequence). The DNA of the CDR3 is TGTGCCACCAGCAAAGGACTAGCGGGCGTGATAGAGTCCTACAATGAGCAGTTCTTC. Translation: CATSKGLAGVIESYNEQFF.

This clone occurred a few times. The chain has TRBV11-2 and TRBJ2-1, with D perhaps matching TRBD2 (5 bases). The V and J ends lost 1 base and 5 bases respectively, with 18 bases between them. Per germline, CDR1 SGHAT and CDR2 FQNNGV. The CDR3 is 17 amino acids. In DNA form, the CDR3 reads TGTGCCAGCAGCTTAGTGCTTTCTGGACGGGGAGACAATGAGCAGTTCTTC. It translates to CASSLVLSGRGDNEQFF.

The chain employs TRBV5-1 and TRBJ1-4; 10 nucleotides line up with TRBD1. CDR3 length: 15 residues. The ends lost 0 bases at V and 9 bases at J; junction bases unmatched: 5. Per germline, CDR1 SGHRS and CDR2 YFSETQ. The CDR3 reads CASSLVGQGRQKLFF. CDR3 nucleotides: TGCGCCAGCAGCTTGGTGGGACAGGGGAGGCAAAAACTGTTTTTT.

CDR3 residues: CASSPTGGGKTQYF. CDR3 DNA sequence: TGTGCCAGCAGTCCGACAGGGGGCGGAAAGACCCAGTACTTC. This chain uses TRBV6-5 with TRBJ2-5, with 10 bases that match TRBD1. Per germline, CDR1 MNHEY and CDR2 SVGAGI. V was clipped by 5 bases and J by 6 bases; unmatched bases: 6. CDR3 length equals 14 residues.

This chain joins TRBV24-1 and TRBJ2-6; D is unresolved. The CDR3 is made up of 14 amino acids. CDR1 and CDR2 from the germline V gene are KGHDR and SFDVKD. V lost 1 base and J 2 bases, leaving 2 bases between the germline ends. CDR3 DNA sequence: TGTGCCACCAGTGATTTCGCTGGGGCCAACGTCCTGACTTTC. Translation gives CATSDFAGANVLTF.

The V and J genes are TRBV5-1 and TRBJ1-2; TRBD1 might be the D (5 bases). Germline CDR1 SGHRS, CDR2 YFSETQ. The CDR3 runs 13 residues. V was shortened by 0 bases and J by 8 bases, with 11 bases between the two germline ends. CDR3: CASSLVGWGGYTF. CDR3 bases: TGCGCCAGCAGCTTGGTGGGGTGGGGCGGCTACACCTTC.

This chain uses TRBV28 with TRBJ1-2; 7 nucleotides agree with TRBD1. CDR1 is MDHEN and CDR2 is SYDVKM in the germline V gene. CDR3 length: 16 residues. Trimming took 6 bases from V and 2 from J; bases not matched to a gene: 12. CDR3 nucleotides: TGTGCCAGCAGACGAACCAGACAGGGTACAAACTATGGCTACACCTTC. Protein product: CASRRTRQGTNYGYTF.

The J gene is TRBJ2-7, the V gene TRBV2; D gene unclear. CDR1 and CDR2 from the germline V gene are SNHLY and FYNNEI. The CDR3 consists of 14 residues. Trimming pared 6 bases from V and 0 bases from J, leaving 12 bases between. CDR3 region: CASSPQAASYEQYF. The CDR3 DNA follows: TGTGCCAGCAGCCCCCAGGCTGCCTCCTACGAGCAGTACTTC.

This sequence joins TRBV24-1 and TRBJ2-1; 12 bases map to TRBD2. The CDR3 totals 16 residues. The junction had 5 bases not matched to a gene; V was cut back by 2 bases and J by 7 bases. CDR1 KGHDR and CDR2 SFDVKD come from the germline V gene. The CDR3 DNA sequence: TGTGCCACCAGTGATTCTAGCGGGAGGGCCTCGAATGAGCAGTTCTTC. This codes for CATSDSSGRASNEQFF.

V gene TRBV18 combines with J gene TRBJ1-1; tentatively, D is TRBD1 (6 bases). The CDR3 runs 15 residues. With 4 bases removed from V and 0 bases from J, the gap between germline ends came to 12 bases. Germline-derived CDR1 and CDR2 are KGHSH and LQKENI. The CDR3 here is CASSLQGGMNTEAFF. The DNA for the CDR3 is TGTGCCAGCTCACTACAGGGAGGGATGAACACTGAAGCTTTCTTT.

A few counts support this clone. The rearrangement uses TRBV10-3 and TRBJ1-2; D gene ambiguous. This CDR3 spans 13 amino acids. Between the trimmed V and J ends, which lost 4 bases and 4 bases, there was a span of 10 bases. CDR1 is ENHRY, CDR2 SYGVKD, per germline. In DNA form, the CDR3 reads TGTGCCATCAGTGCTTCAGCGGTCTATGGCTACACCTTC. Translation gives CAISASAVYGYTF.

V gene TRBV7-8 combines with J gene TRBJ1-1, with 11 nucleotides matching TRBD1. This CDR3 comprises 15 residues. With 2 bases clipped from V and 6 bases from J, the junction kept 5 bases outside the gene matches. CDR1 SGHVS and CDR2 FQNEAQ come from the germline V gene. In DNA, the CDR3 is TGTGCCAGCAGCTTACGGACAGGGGGCTCTGCTGAAGCTTTCTTT. Encoded protein: CASSLRTGGSAEAFF.

The chain links TRBV5-1 to TRBJ2-1, with TRBD2 matching 13 bases. This CDR3 spans 15 amino acids. Unmatched junction bases numbered 7, after V lost 5 bases and J lost 8 bases. CDR1 is SGHRS, CDR2 YFSETQ, per germline. This chain's CDR3 is CASSRTSGSGYEQFF. CDR3 in DNA: TGCGCCAGCAGTCGGACTAGCGGGAGTGGCTATGAGCAGTTCTTC.

This clone appeared a few times. The gene calls are TRBV13 and TRBJ2-7; 8 bases match TRBD2. The CDR3 has 15 amino acids. Trimming at V came to 5 bases and at J to 7 bases, leaving 13 bases not matched to a gene. The germline CDR1 and CDR2 sequences are PRHDT and FYEKMQ (reference sequence). CDR3 in amino acids: CASSPVGAGGREQYF. The CDR3, as DNA: TGTGCCAGCAGCCCAGTGGGGGCGGGAGGACGGGAGCAGTACTTC.

This chain joins TRBV5-8 and TRBJ2-1; 11 nucleotides agree with TRBD1. The CDR3 covers 18 residues. The V gene end was trimmed by 0 bases and the J gene end by 4 bases; junction bases not matched to a gene: 9. Germline V gene data show CDR1 as SGHTS and CDR2 as YDEGEE. In nucleotides, the CDR3 is TGTGCCAGCAGCTTGGCCGGACAGGGGGCGGGGAGATACAATGAGCAGTTCTTC. Its translation: CASSLAGQGAGRYNEQFF.

DNA for the CDR3: TGTGCCAGCAGCCCGTTAGCGGGAGGGGGCACAGATACGCAGTATTTT. This gives the protein CASSPLAGGGTDTQYF. This rearrangement joins TRBV7-9 to TRBJ2-3; TRBD2 agrees at 11 bases. Trimming cost V 5 bases and J 1 base; bases outside gene matches: 5. The CDR3 runs to 16 residues. Per the germline V gene, CDR1 is SEHNR and CDR2 is FQNEAQ (reference sequence). Full variable domain (missing parts from reference TRBV7-9 and TRBJ2-3): DTGVSQNPRHKITKRGQNVTFRCDPISEHNRLYWYRQTLGQGPEFLTYFQNEAQLEKSRLLSDRFSAERPKGSFSTLEIQRTEQGDSAMYLCASSPLAGGGTDTQYFGPGTRLTVL.

The rearrangement links TRBV4-1 to TRBJ1-2; D perhaps matches TRBD1 (5 bases). V was shortened by 0 bases and J by 4 bases, with 12 bases between the two germline ends. The CDR3 sequence is 15 residues long. CDR1 and CDR2 (germline): MGHRA, YSYEKL. The DNA for the CDR3 is TGCGCCAGCAGCCAAGATATTCCAGGGCGCTATGGCTACACCTTC. Residues: CASSQDIPGRYGYTF.